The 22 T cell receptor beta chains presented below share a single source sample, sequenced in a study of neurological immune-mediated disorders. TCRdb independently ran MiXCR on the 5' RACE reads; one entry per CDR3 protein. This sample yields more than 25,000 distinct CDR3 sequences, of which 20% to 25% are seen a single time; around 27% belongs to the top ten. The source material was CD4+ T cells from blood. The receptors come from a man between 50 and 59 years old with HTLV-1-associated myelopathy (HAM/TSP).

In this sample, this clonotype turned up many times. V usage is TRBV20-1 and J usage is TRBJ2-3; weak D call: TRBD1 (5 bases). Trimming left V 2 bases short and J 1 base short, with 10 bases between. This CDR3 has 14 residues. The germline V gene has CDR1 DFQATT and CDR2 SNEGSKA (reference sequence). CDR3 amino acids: CSARPGQGTDTQYF. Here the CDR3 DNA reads TGCAGTGCTAGACCAGGGCAAGGCACAGATACGCAGTATTTT.

The CDR3 loop reads CASSYSSSGRTEAFF. Written as DNA, the CDR3 is TGTGCCAGCAGTTACTCGAGTTCAGGGCGCACTGAAGCTTTCTTT. This chain connects TRBV6-5 to TRBJ1-1; a possible D gene is TRBD1 (5 bases). The germline V gene encodes CDR1 MNHEY and CDR2 SVGAGI. V dropped 0 bases and J dropped 4 bases, with 12 bases sitting between them. This CDR3 has 15 amino acids.

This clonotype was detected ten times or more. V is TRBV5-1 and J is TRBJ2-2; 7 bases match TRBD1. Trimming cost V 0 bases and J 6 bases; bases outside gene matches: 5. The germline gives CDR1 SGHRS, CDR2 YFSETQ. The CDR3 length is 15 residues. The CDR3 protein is CASSLGDRSAGELFF. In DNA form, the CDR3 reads TGCGCCAGCAGCTTGGGGGACAGATCGGCCGGGGAGCTGTTTTTT. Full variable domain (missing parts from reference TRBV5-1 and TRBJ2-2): KAGVTQTPRYLIKTRGQQVTLSCSPISGHRSVSWYQQTPGQGLQFLFEYFSETQRNKGNFPGRFSGRQFSNSRSEMNVSTLELGDSALYLCASSLGDRSAGELFFGEGSRLTVL.

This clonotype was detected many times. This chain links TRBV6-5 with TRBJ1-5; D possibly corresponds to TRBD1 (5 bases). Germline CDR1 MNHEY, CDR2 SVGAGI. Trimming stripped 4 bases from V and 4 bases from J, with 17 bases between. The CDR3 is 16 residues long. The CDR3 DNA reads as TGTGCCAGCAGTTCTCGAGGGGTGGAGACTAATCAGCCCCAGCATTTT. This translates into CASSSRGVETNQPQHF.

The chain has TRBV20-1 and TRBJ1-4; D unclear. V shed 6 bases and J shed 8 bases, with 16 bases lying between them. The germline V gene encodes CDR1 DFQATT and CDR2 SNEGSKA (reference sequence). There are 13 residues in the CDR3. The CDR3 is CSALQWAGEKLFF. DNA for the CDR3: TGCAGTGCCCTACAGTGGGCTGGAGAAAAACTGTTTTTT.

In DNA form, the CDR3 reads TGTGCCAGCAGCCAAAAGGGTAGGGGAAACACAGATACGCAGTATTTT. It is translated as CASSQKGRGNTDTQYF. V usage is TRBV3-1 and J usage is TRBJ2-3; weak D call: TRBD1 (5 bases). This CDR3 contains 16 residues. From germline, CDR1 is LGHDT and CDR2 YNNKEL (reference sequence). Trimming shortened V by 2 bases and J by 2 bases, and 14 bases separated the two germline ends.

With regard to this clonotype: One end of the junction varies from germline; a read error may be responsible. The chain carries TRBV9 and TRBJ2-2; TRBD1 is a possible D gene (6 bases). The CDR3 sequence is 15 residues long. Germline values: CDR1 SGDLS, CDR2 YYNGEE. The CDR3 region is CASSVGGGDTGELFF. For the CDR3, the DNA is TGTGCCAGCAGCGTAGGAGGGGGAGACACAGGGGAGCTGTTTTTT.

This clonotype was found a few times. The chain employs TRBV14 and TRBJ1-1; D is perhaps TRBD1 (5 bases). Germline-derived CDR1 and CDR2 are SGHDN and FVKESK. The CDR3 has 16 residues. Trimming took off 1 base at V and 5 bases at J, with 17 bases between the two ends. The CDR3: CASSQVFSAWGTEAFF. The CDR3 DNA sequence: TGTGCCAGCAGCCAAGTTTTCAGCGCCTGGGGGACTGAAGCTTTCTTT.

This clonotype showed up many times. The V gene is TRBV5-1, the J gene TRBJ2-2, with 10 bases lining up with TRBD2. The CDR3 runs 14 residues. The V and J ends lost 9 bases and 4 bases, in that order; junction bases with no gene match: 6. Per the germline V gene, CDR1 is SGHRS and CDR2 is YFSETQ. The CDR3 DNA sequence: TGCGCCACCCAATCTAGCGGGGGCACCGGGGAGCTGTTTTTT. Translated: CATQSSGGTGELFF.

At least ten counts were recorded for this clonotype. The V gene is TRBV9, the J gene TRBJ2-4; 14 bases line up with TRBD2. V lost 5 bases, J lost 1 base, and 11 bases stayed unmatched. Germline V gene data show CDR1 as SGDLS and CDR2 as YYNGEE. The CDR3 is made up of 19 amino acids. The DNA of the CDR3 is TGTGCCAGCAGTGACCGTGGGACTAGCGGGAGAAACGCCAAAAACATTCAGTACTTC. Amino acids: CASSDRGTSGRNAKNIQYF. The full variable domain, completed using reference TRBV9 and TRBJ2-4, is DSGVTQTPKHLITATGQRVTLRCSPRSGDLSVYWYQQSLDQGLQFLIQYYNGEERAKGNILERFSAQQFPDLHSELNLSSLELGDSALYFCASSDRGTSGRNAKNIQYFGAGTRLSVL.

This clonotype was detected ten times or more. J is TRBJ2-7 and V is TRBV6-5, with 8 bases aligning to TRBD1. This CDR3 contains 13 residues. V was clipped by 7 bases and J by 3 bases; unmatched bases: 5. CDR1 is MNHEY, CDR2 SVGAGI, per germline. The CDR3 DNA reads TGTGCCAGCACCCCGACAGGGGACTACGAGCAGTACTTC. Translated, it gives CASTPTGDYEQYF.

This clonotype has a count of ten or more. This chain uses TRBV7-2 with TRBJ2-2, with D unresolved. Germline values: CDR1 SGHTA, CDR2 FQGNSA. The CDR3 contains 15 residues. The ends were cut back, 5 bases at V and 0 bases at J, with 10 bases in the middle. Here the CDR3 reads CASSTTPTNTGELFF. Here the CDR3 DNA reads TGTGCCAGCAGCACGACACCTACGAACACCGGGGAGCTGTTTTTT.

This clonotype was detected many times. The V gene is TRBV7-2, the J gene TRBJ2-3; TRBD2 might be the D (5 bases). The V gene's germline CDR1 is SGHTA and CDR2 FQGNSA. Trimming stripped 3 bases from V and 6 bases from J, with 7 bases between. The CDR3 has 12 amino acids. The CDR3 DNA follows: TGTGCCAGCAGCTTTAGCGTTGATACGCAGTATTTT. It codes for CASSFSVDTQYF.

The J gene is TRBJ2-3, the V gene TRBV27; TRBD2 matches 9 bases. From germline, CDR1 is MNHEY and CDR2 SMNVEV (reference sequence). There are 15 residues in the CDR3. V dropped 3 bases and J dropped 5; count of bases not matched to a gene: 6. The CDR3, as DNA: TGTGCCAGCAGTTTTGGCGGGGGGGCCGGAGATACGCAGTATTTT. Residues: CASSFGGGAGDTQYF.

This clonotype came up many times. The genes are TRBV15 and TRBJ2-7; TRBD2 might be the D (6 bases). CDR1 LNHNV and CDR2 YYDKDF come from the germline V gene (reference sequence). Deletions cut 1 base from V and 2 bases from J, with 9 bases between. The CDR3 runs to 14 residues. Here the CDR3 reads CATSRGRGTYEQYF. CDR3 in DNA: TGTGCCACCAGCAGAGGGAGGGGAACCTACGAGCAGTACTTC.

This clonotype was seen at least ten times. CDR3 DNA sequence: TGTGCCATCAGTGAGAATGCAGCACATCAAGTAGGAAACATTCAGTACTTC. It specifies CAISENAAHQVGNIQYF. This rearrangement joins TRBV10-3 to TRBJ2-4; D remains ambiguous. The V end lost 2 bases, the J end lost 6 bases, and 20 bases lay between the germline ends. Germline CDR1 is ENHRY and CDR2 is SYGVKD. The CDR3 is made up of 17 amino acids.

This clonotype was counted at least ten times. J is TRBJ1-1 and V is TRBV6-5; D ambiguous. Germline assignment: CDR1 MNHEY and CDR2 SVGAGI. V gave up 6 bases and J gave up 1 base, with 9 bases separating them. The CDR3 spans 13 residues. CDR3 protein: CASRRDGNTEAFF. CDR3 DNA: TGTGCCAGCAGGAGAGACGGGAACACTGAAGCTTTCTTT.

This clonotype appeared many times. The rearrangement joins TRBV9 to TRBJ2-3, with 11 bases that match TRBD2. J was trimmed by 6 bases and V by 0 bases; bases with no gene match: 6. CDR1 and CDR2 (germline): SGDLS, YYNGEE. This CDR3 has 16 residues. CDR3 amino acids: CASSVDSGGARDTQYF. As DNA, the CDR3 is TGTGCCAGCAGCGTAGATAGCGGGGGGGCCCGGGATACGCAGTATTTT.

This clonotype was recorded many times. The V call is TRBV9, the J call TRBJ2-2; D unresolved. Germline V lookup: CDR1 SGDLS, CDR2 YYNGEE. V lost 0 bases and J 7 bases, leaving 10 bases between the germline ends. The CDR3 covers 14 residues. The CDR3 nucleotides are TGTGCCAGCAGCGTAGCTTGGGGTGTCGGGGAGCTGTTTTTT. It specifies CASSVAWGVGELFF.

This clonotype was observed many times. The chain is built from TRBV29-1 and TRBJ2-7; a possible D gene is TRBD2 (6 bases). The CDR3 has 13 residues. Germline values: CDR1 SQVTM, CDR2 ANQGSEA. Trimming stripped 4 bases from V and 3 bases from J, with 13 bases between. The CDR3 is CSVGRGVGYEQYF. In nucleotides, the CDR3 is TGCAGCGTTGGGAGGGGCGTGGGCTACGAGCAGTACTTC.

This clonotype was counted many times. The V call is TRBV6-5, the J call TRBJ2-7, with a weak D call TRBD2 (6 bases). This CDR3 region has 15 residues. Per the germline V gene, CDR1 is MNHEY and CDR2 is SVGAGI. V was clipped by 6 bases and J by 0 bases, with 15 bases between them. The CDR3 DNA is TGTGCCAGCAGGTGGGACTCCACTCCCTCCTACGAGCAGTACTTC. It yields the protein CASRWDSTPSYEQYF.

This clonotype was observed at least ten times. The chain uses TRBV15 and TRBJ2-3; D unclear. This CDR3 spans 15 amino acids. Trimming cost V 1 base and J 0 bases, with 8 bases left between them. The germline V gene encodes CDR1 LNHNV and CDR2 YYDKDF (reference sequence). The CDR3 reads CATSRVQSSTDTQYF. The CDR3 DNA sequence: TGTGCCACCAGCAGAGTTCAGTCTAGCACAGATACGCAGTATTTT.